Listed below are T cell receptor beta chains from one sample, sequenced in a study of OX40 agonist ivuxolimab in advanced cancers. Clones were read by immunoSEQ multiplex PCR, and TCRdb kept only the in-frame ones, dropping some. Seen here are 57,000 or so clones, around 86% observed once, and the top ten hold more than 2.5%. The material sequenced was CD4+ or CD8+ T cells sorted from blood, taken in a trial of the OX40 agonist ivuxolimab. The receptors shown here come from an adult with an advanced solid tumor such as melanoma, head and neck, liver or kidney cancer. The CDR3 runs from the conserved cysteine through the conserved F or W. A D gene is named only where the DNA matches it firmly. Part of the rows lack a size; the others show once, few, many or a class for expanded clones.

clone size,V gene,J gene,D gene,CDR3 DNA,CDR3 protein
.,TRBV6-5,TRBJ1-5,.,TGTGCCAGCAGTTACTACGTAAGGAGCAATCAGCCCCAGCATTTT,CASSYYVRSNQPQHF
.,TRBV19,TRBJ2-6,TRBD1,TGTGCCAGTATAGAGACAGGGTTGGGCTCTGGGGCCAACGTCCTGACTTTC,CASIETGLGSGANVLTF
.,TRBV15,TRBJ2-7,TRBD2,TGTGCCACCAGCAGAGAGACTAGCGGGGGGGCCTTCTCCTACGAGCAGTACTTC,CATSRETSGGAFSYEQYF
.,TRBV30,TRBJ2-5,.,TGTGCCTGGAGTAACCGGGCGGTACAAGAGACCCAGTACTTC,CAWSNRAVQETQYF
.,TRBV2,TRBJ2-3,.,TGTGCCAGCAGTGTAGGTCCGGGTAGGACAGATACGCAGTATTTT,CASSVGPGRTDTQYF
few,TRBV9,TRBJ2-3,.,TGTGCCAGCAGCGTAGGGCGGGTGAGCACAGATACGCAGTATTTT,CASSVGRVSTDTQYF
.,TRBV6-6,TRBJ2-7,TRBD2,TGTGCCAGCAGCCTAGGGGAGGGTACCGCCTACGAGCAGTACTTC,CASSLGEGTAYEQYF
.,TRBV6-6,TRBJ2-7,.,TGTGCCAGCAGTTACCCCACAGGGAACTCCTACGAGCAGTACTTC,CASSYPTGNSYEQYF
.,TRBV7-9,TRBJ2-3,.,TGTGCCAGCAGCTTCTCAGATACGCAGTATTTT,CASSFSDTQYF
.,TRBV18,TRBJ1-1,TRBD1,TGTGCCAGCTCAGAACAGGGGGCCATGGAAGCTTTCTTT,CASSEQGAMEAFF
.,TRBV28,TRBJ2-2,TRBD2,TGTGCCACCATAGCGGGGAGGAACACCGGGGAGCTGTTTTTT,CATIAGRNTGELFF